This T cell receptor beta chain was sequenced during a study of T cell repertoires in cytomegalovirus infection. Regarding this clonotype: Its specificity is unknown.

Using its own MiXCR run on the reads, TCRdb lists one record per CDR3 protein. The sample lists about 210,000 distinct CDR3 sequences, roughly 6.5% occurring once. The CDR3 spans 14 residues. CDR1 and CDR2 (germline): LNHNV, YYDKDF (reference sequence). The ends were cut back, 2 bases at V and 0 bases at J, with 7 bases in the middle. Study results and caveats: Accumulated public TCR beta family frequency recognized individuals carrying CMV together with the relevant HLA. HLA-C-restricted CMV-specific TCR beta clonotypes prevailed in the ex vivo response.

This receptor was identified in a human donor in good health (CMV status not recorded). Some clones in this sample may be carry-over from other donors' samples. The sample was PBMCs. The chain recombines TRBV15 with TRBJ1-1; D uncertain. The CDR3 region has the DNA TGTGCCACCAGCAGATCTACAGTGAACACTGAAGCTTTCTTT. Its translation: CATSRSTVNTEAFF.